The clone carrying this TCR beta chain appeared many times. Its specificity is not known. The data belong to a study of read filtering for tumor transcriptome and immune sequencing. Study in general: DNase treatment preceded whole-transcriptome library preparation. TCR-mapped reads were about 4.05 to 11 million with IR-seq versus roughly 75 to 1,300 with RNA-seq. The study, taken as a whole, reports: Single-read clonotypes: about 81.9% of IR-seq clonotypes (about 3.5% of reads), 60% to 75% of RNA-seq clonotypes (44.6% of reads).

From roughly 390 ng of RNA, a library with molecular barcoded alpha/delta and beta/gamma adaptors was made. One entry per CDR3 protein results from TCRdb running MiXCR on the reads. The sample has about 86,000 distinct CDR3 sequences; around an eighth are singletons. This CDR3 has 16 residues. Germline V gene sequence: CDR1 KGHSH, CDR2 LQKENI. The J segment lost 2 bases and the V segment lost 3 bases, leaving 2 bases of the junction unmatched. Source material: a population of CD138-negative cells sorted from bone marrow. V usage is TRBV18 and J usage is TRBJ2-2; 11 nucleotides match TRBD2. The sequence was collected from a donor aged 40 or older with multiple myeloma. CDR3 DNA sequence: TGTGCCAGCTCACCCGGGACTAGCGGCAACACCGGGGAGCTGTTTTTT. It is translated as CASSPGTSGNTGELFF.